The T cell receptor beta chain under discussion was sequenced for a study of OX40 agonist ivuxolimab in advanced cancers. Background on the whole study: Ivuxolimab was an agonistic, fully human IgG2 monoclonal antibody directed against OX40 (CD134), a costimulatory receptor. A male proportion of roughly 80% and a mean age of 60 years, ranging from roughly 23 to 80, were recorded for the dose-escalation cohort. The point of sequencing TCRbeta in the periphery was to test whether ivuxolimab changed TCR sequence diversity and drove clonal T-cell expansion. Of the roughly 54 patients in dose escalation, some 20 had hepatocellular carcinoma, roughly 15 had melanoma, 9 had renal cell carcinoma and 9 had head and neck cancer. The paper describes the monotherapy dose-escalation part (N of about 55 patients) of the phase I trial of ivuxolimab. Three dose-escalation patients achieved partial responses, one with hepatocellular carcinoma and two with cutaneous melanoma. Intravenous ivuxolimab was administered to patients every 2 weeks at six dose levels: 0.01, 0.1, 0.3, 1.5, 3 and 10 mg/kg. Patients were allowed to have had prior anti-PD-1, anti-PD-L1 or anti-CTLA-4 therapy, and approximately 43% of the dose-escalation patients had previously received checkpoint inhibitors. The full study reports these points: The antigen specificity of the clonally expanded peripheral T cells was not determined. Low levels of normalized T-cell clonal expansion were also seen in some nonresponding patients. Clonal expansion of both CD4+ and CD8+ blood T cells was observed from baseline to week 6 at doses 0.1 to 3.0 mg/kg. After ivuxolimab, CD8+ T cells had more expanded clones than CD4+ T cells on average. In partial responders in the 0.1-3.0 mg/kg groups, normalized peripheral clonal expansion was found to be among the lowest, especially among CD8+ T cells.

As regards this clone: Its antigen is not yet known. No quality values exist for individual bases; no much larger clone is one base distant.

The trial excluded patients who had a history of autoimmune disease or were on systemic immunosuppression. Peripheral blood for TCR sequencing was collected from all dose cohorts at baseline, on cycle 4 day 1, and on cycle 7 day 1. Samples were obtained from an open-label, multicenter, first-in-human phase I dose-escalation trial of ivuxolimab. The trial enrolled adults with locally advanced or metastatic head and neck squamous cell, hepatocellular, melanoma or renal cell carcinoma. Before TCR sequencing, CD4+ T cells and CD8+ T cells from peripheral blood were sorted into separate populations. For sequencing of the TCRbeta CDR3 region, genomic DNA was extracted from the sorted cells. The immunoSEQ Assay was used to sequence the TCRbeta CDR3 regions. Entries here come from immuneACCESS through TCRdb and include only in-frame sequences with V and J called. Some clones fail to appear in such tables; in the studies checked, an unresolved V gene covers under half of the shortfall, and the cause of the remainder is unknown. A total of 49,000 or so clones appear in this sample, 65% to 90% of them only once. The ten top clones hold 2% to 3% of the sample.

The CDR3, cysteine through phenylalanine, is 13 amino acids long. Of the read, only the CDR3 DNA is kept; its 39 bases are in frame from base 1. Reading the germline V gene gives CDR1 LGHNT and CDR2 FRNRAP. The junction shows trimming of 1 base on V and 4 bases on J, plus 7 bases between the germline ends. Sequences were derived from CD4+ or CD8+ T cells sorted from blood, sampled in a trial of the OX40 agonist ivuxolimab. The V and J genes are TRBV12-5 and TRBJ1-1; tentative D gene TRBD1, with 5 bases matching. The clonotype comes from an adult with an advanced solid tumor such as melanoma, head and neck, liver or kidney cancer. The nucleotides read TGTGCTAGTGGTTTGGGAGGGGTCACTGAAGCTTTCTTT. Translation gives CASGLGGVTEAFF.